These 20 T cell receptor beta chains share one sample of origin, sequenced in a study of T cells in Graves' hyperthyroidism and ophthalmopathy (dated by TCRdb to the late 2010s). The library was made by multiplex PCR. The reads were generated on an Illumina HiSeq 2000. Amplification of TCR beta CDR3 regions was carried out from RNA transcripts. For the first round of RT-PCR on the TCR CDR3, the HTBI primer set was used together with the Qiagen OneStep RT-PCR kit. Using fastp at Q25 and MiXCR, TCRdb reprocessed the public reads and kept productive beta chains. Each entry merges the rows of one CDR3 protein and shows their most common DNA and genes. Present in this sample are hundreds of thousands of distinct CDR3 sequences, approximately 44% of which were seen just once. The ten largest clones add up to approximately 8.2% of the sample. The sequencing input was peripheral blood or thyroid tissue (not recorded which). Receptors were obtained from a woman between 18 and 29 years old with Graves' hyperthyroidism. Donor details come from another sample of the same person, matched by shared clones.

This clonotype was recorded a few times. The rearrangement uses TRBV5-6 and TRBJ1-6; 11 nucleotides agree with TRBD1. The CDR3 is 13 residues long. Per germline, CDR1 SGHDT and CDR2 YYEEEE. After removal of 5 bases from V and 13 bases from J, the junction contained 5 bases not matched to a gene. The CDR3 DNA is TGTGCCAGCAGACCGGGACAGGGGGGTCCCCTCCACTTT. Protein sequence: CASRPGQGGPLHF.

V gene TRBV7-9 combines with J gene TRBJ2-2; D ambiguous. Looked up from germline, CDR1 is SEHNR and CDR2 is FQNEAQ (reference sequence). V lost 5 bases to trimming and J lost 3 bases, with 4 bases between them. This CDR3 has 12 residues. The CDR3 DNA is TGTGCCAGCAGCGTAGACACCGGGGAGCTGTTTTTT. Translation gives CASSVDTGELFF.

This clonotype was recorded once. CDR3 amino acids: CASSYLDSAYEQYF. CDR3 nucleotide sequence: TGTGCCAGCAGTTACTTGGACAGTGCCTACGAGCAGTACTTC. J is TRBJ2-7 and V is TRBV2, with a possible D match to TRBD1 (6 bases). The CDR3 runs 14 residues. Germline CDR1 reads SNHLY; CDR2 reads FYNNEI. V gave up 5 bases and J gave up 2 bases, with 13 bases separating them.

The CDR3 protein is CSAAGTGGPYGYTF. CDR3 coding DNA: TGCAGCGCAGCCGGGACAGGGGGCCCCTATGGCTACACCTTC. The chain uses TRBV29-1 and TRBJ1-2; 12 bases are a match to TRBD1. Trimming removed 7 bases from V and 4 bases from J; junction bases left unmatched: 7. Per the germline V gene, CDR1 is SQVTM and CDR2 is ANQGSEA. The CDR3 has 14 amino acids.

This clonotype came up many times. The rearrangement uses TRBV19 and TRBJ1-2; TRBD1 is a possible D gene (6 bases). Trimming removed 6 bases from V and 4 bases from J, with 12 bases in between. Germline assignment: CDR1 LNHDA and CDR2 SQIVND (reference sequence). The CDR3 runs 13 residues. The CDR3 DNA follows: TGTGCCAGTAGCCCTGGGGGCTCCTATGGCTACACCTTC. Translation gives CASSPGGSYGYTF.

This clonotype was picked up many times. V is TRBV14 and J is TRBJ1-4; the match to TRBD1 covers 9 bases. Germline V CDR1 and CDR2: SGHDN, FVKESK. V shed 2 bases and J 4 bases; nucleotides not matched to a gene: 2. The CDR3 length is 15 residues. The CDR3 region has the DNA TGTGCCAGCAGCCAACCGGGACAGGGTAATGAAAAACTGTTTTTT. It encodes CASSQPGQGNEKLFF.

This clonotype has only one observation. The V call is TRBV6-1, the J call TRBJ2-7; 13 bases align to TRBD2. V lost 5 bases to trimming and J lost 5 bases; unmatched junction nucleotides: 12. Germline CDR1 is MNHNS and CDR2 is SASEGT. The CDR3 has 17 amino acids. CDR3 DNA sequence: TGTGCCAGCAGTCTGGGACTAGCGGGACAGATAGGCCACGAGCAGTACTTC. This translates into CASSLGLAGQIGHEQYF.

This chain joins TRBV14 and TRBJ2-7; D tentatively fits TRBD1 or TRBD2 (5 bases each). Trimming left V 4 bases short and J 0 bases short, with 19 bases between. This CDR3 has 17 residues. In germline, CDR1 is SGHDN, CDR2 FVKESK. In DNA, the CDR3 is TGTGCCAGCAGCCTAACATCTAAATCGGGGCACTCCTACGAGCAGTACTTC. It is translated as CASSLTSKSGHSYEQYF. The whole variable domain, filled in from reference TRBV14 and TRBJ2-7, reads EAGVTQFPSHSVIEKGQTVTLRCDPISGHDNLYWYRRVMGKEIKFLLHFVKESKQDESGMPNNRFLAERTGGTYSTLKVQPAELEDSGVYFCASSLTSKSGHSYEQYFGPGTRLTVT.

The chain employs TRBV7-9 and TRBJ1-2; TRBD1 matches at 8 bases. After removal of 6 bases from V and 4 bases from J, the junction contained 7 bases not matched to a gene. The CDR3 covers 14 residues. Germline V gives CDR1 SEHNR, CDR2 FQNEAQ (reference sequence). This CDR3 reads CASRSDREGYGYTF. The CDR3 DNA reads as TGTGCCAGCAGATCGGACAGGGAAGGCTATGGCTACACCTTC.

With regard to this clonotype: This may stem from a read error, because a much larger clone lies one nucleotide away. This rearrangement joins TRBV7-6 to TRBJ2-5, with TRBD1 matching over 7 bases. The J call may be incorrect, as the DNA end agrees better with TRBJ2-1. The CDR3 covers 14 residues. Germline V CDR1 and CDR2: SGHVS, FNYEAQ. The CDR3 here is CASTWRTGQETQFF. CDR3 nucleotide sequence: TGTGCCAGCACCTGGAGGACAGGTCAAGAGACCCAGTTCTTC.

This clonotype came up once. The V call is TRBV5-1, the J call TRBJ1-1; D call uncertain. The CDR3 covers 13 residues. V lost 3 bases and J lost 4, with 10 bases in between. Germline CDR1 and CDR2: SGHRS and YFSETQ. For the CDR3, the DNA is TGCGCCAGCAGCTCTCAGGATATCACTGAAGCTTTCTTT. Its protein product is CASSSQDITEAFF.

The V gene is TRBV15, the J gene TRBJ2-7, with TRBD2 matching over 7 bases. V lost 1 base to trimming and J lost 1 base; unmatched junction nucleotides: 1. The germline V gene encodes CDR1 LNHNV and CDR2 YYDKDF (reference sequence). CDR3 length: 14 residues. CDR3 coding DNA: TGTGCCACCAGCAGAGGGACTAGATCCTACGAGCAGTACTTC. The encoded protein is CATSRGTRSYEQYF.

The chain uses TRBV29-1 and TRBJ1-1; D remains unclear. From germline, CDR1 is SQVTM and CDR2 ANQGSEA. The CDR3 runs to 10 residues. Trimming removed 5 bases from V and 6 bases from J, with 7 bases in between. CDR3 nucleotide sequence: TGCAGCGTTATGCAGGCTGAAGCTTTCTTT. Its protein is CSVMQAEAFF.

The chain carries TRBV9 and TRBJ1-1; D unresolved. The CDR3 is 14 residues long. Germline V gives CDR1 SGDLS, CDR2 YYNGEE. V lost 4 bases to trimming and J lost 0 bases, with 10 bases between them. The CDR3, as DNA: TGTGCCAGCAGCTTTCCAAGCCTGAACACTGAAGCTTTCTTT. It translates to CASSFPSLNTEAFF.

In its sample, this clonotype was seen many times. The CDR3 region has the DNA TGTGCCAGCAGTTCGACGAGGGGCGAGCAGTACTTC. Translated: CASSSTRGEQYF. The gene calls are TRBV6-6 and TRBJ2-7; D might be TRBD1 or TRBD2, each matching 5 bases. V was trimmed by 4 bases and J by 6 bases, leaving 10 bases between them. This CDR3 is 12 amino acids long. Looked up from germline, CDR1 is MNHNY and CDR2 is SVGAGI (reference sequence).

This clonotype has a single count. The V and J genes are TRBV7-9 and TRBJ1-1, with a weak D call TRBD1 (5 bases). Trimming pared 5 bases from V and 1 base from J, leaving 14 bases between. The length of the CDR3 is 15 residues. CDR1 and CDR2 from the germline V gene are SEHNR and FQNEAQ (reference sequence). The CDR3 spells CASSQEGRRNTEAFF. DNA of the CDR3: TGTGCCAGCAGCCAAGAGGGACGTAGGAACACTGAAGCTTTCTTT.

Notes on this clonotype: This may arise from a read error, as a much more abundant clone is one base away. The CDR3, as DNA: TGTGCCAGCAGTGATCCCCGGCTCAATCAGCCCCAGCTTTTT. It is translated as CASSDPRLNQPQLF. The chain has TRBV2 and TRBJ1-5, with D unresolved. Germline V CDR1 and CDR2: SNHLY, FYNNEI. The CDR3 sequence is 14 residues long.

The chain uses TRBV24-1 and TRBJ1-4; 8 positions agree with TRBD1. CDR1 and CDR2 (germline): KGHDR, SFDVKD. With 5 bases clipped from V and 7 bases from J, the junction kept 8 bases outside the gene matches. The CDR3 has 15 amino acids. This CDR3 reads CATSVNQGAGEKLFF. CDR3 in DNA: TGTGCCACCAGTGTCAATCAGGGGGCTGGTGAAAAACTGTTTTTT.

The CDR3 DNA sequence: TGTGCCATCAGTGAGTCGACAGGGGCCGACACTGAAGCTTTCTTT. Translated: CAISESTGADTEAFF. The chain has TRBV10-3 and TRBJ1-1; TRBD1 aligns across 8 bases. V was pared by 0 bases and J by 3 bases, with 3 bases of the junction left unmatched. Per germline, CDR1 ENHRY and CDR2 SYGVKD. This CDR3 has 15 residues.

Many counts were recorded for this clonotype. The genes are TRBV7-6 and TRBJ2-5; D is perhaps TRBD2 (6 bases). Germline-derived CDR1 and CDR2 are SGHVS and FNYEAQ. There are 15 residues in the CDR3. V dropped 6 bases and J dropped 4 bases, with 18 bases sitting between them. In DNA, the CDR3 is TGTGCCAGCAGTAATAGCGGAGGCTGGGGAGAGACCCAGTACTTC. Its protein product is CASSNSGGWGETQYF.